The 22 T cell receptor beta chains given below trace back to one sample, sequenced in a study of neurological immune-mediated disorders. TCRdb re-derived calls from the 5' RACE reads in MiXCR, one entry per CDR3 protein. This table has 55,000 to 65,000 distinct CDR3 sequences, roughly 3.5% appearing once. The sequencing sample was made of PBMCs. The receptors come from a woman aged 45-59 years with multiple sclerosis.

Only a few counts were recorded for this clonotype. This chain joins TRBV7-9 and TRBJ2-2; D is uncertain. The CDR3 is made up of 14 amino acids. V shed 6 bases and J shed 0 bases, with 8 bases lying between them. CDR1 and CDR2 (germline): SEHNR, FQNEAQ (reference sequence). The CDR3: CASRALSNTGELFF. As DNA, the CDR3 is TGTGCCAGCAGAGCGCTATCGAACACCGGGGAGCTGTTTTTT.

This clonotype was seen ten or more times. Written as DNA, the CDR3 is TGTGCCAGCAGTTACGGTACAACGAACTATGGCTACACCTTC. This gives the protein CASSYGTTNYGYTF. The chain uses TRBV6-6 and TRBJ1-2; D uncertain. The CDR3 runs to 14 residues. CDR1 and CDR2 (germline): MNHNY, SVGAGI (reference sequence). Trimming pared 2 bases from V and 2 bases from J, leaving 9 bases between.

The table lists this clonotype with many counts. The rearrangement uses TRBV28 and TRBJ2-7; 9 bases agree with TRBD2. The V gene end was trimmed by 2 bases and the J gene end by 3 bases; junction bases not matched to a gene: 5. The germline V gene encodes CDR1 MDHEN and CDR2 SYDVKM. The CDR3 covers 15 residues. In DNA form, the CDR3 reads TGTGCCAGCAGTTTAACGTCTAGCGGGAACTACGAGCAGTACTTC. Translating it yields CASSLTSSGNYEQYF.

This clonotype was counted many times. This chain connects TRBV15 to TRBJ2-2; D ambiguous. The length of the CDR3 is 12 residues. Germline V CDR1 and CDR2: LNHNV, YYDKDF (reference sequence). Trimming took 1 base from V and 7 from J, leaving 4 bases between them. DNA for the CDR3: TGTGCCACCAGCAGAGTGAACGGGGAGCTGTTTTTT. Translating it yields CATSRVNGELFF.

This clonotype came up many times. The V gene is TRBV20-1, the J gene TRBJ1-1; D is unclear. Germline-derived CDR1 and CDR2 are DFQATT and SNEGSKA (reference sequence). Trimming stripped 5 bases from V and 0 bases from J, with 13 bases between. This CDR3 is built from 14 residues. CDR3 region: CSAPHPPLNTEAFF. The CDR3 DNA reads as TGCAGTGCTCCCCACCCCCCTCTGAACACTGAAGCTTTCTTT.

This clonotype was counted ten times or more. The CDR3 loop reads CASIPLGQGDEKLFF. CDR3 sequence (DNA): TGTGCCAGCATCCCACTTGGACAGGGAGATGAAAAACTGTTTTTT. V usage is TRBV7-9 and J usage is TRBJ1-4, with 8 bases fitting TRBD1. Unmatched junction bases numbered 10, after V lost 7 bases and J lost 6 bases. The CDR3 spans 15 residues. Germline V gives CDR1 SEHNR, CDR2 FQNEAQ (reference sequence).

This clonotype has at least ten counts. The rearrangement joins TRBV10-3 to TRBJ2-1; a weak D match, TRBD2 (5 bases). Germline loops: CDR1 ENHRY, CDR2 SYGVKD. The CDR3 extends over 11 amino acids. V lost 10 bases to trimming and J lost 7 bases, with 11 bases between them. The CDR3 nucleotides are TGTGCCACCGGAGGTTTGAATGAGCAGTTCTTC. Its translation: CATGGLNEQFF.

This clonotype was found many times. The CDR3 reads CASSLEGTGSSGNTIYF. Here the CDR3 DNA reads TGTGCCAGCAGCTTAGAAGGCACAGGGAGCTCTGGAAACACCATATATTTT. V and J are TRBV7-6 and TRBJ1-3, with TRBD1 as a possible D gene (6 bases). Germline CDR1 SGHVS, CDR2 FNYEAQ. This CDR3 contains 17 residues. V lost 1 base to trimming and J lost 0 bases, with 13 bases between them. The variable domain in full, with the rest retrieved from reference TRBV7-6 and TRBJ1-3, is GAGVSQSPRYKVTKRGQDVALRCDPISGHVSLYWYRQALGQGPEFLTYFNYEAQQDKSGLPNDRFSAERPEGSISTLTIQRTEQRDSAMYRCASSLEGTGSSGNTIYFGEGSWLTVV.

Many counts were recorded for this clonotype. The chain uses TRBV20-1 and TRBJ2-5; D is undetermined. The germline V and J ends were trimmed by 0 bases and 3 bases, with 8 bases remaining between them. This CDR3 has 13 amino acids. CDR1 DFQATT and CDR2 SNEGSKA come from the germline V gene (reference sequence). This CDR3 is CSARDFVKETQYF. CDR3 nucleotide sequence: TGCAGTGCTAGAGATTTCGTCAAAGAGACCCAGTACTTC.

This clonotype showed up many times. The chain links TRBV4-3 to TRBJ2-2, with TRBD1 identical over 8 bases. Per germline, CDR1 LGHNA and CDR2 YSLEER. The ends lost 4 bases at V and 0 bases at J; junction bases unmatched: 10. The CDR3 is 18 residues long. Here the CDR3 reads CASSPQSGQGANTGELFF. The CDR3 nucleotides are TGCGCCAGCAGCCCCCAGTCCGGACAGGGAGCGAACACCGGGGAGCTGTTTTTT.

This clonotype was seen repeatedly, ten times or more. This chain uses TRBV7-2 with TRBJ2-7, with D unclear. CDR1 is SGHTA and CDR2 is FQGNSA in the germline V gene. The CDR3 has 14 amino acids. The V gene lost 5 bases and the J gene lost 1 base, with 12 bases spanning the gap. CDR3 nucleotides: TGTGCCAGCAGCACAACAACATTTTCCTACGAGCAGTACTTC. Protein sequence: CASSTTTFSYEQYF.

This clonotype was counted ten times or more. J is TRBJ2-3 and V is TRBV7-3; 7 bases match TRBD1. Trimming cost V 5 bases and J 2 bases; bases outside gene matches: 4. The CDR3 is made up of 14 amino acids. Per germline, CDR1 SGHTA and CDR2 FQGTGA. The CDR3, as DNA: TGTGCCAGCAGCCCGGGACAGATCACAGATACGCAGTATTTT. Translation gives CASSPGQITDTQYF.

In its sample, this clonotype was seen many times. This rearrangement joins TRBV10-3 to TRBJ2-6, with 8 bases matching TRBD1. Per the germline V gene, CDR1 is ENHRY and CDR2 is SYGVKD. V lost 8 bases to trimming and J lost 2 bases; unmatched junction nucleotides: 5. There are 15 residues in the CDR3. The CDR3 loop reads CAIGTGGPGANVLTF. The CDR3 nucleotides are TGTGCCATCGGGACAGGCGGGCCTGGGGCCAACGTCCTGACTTTC.

This clonotype has ten or more counts. This chain connects TRBV12-3 or TRBV12-4 to TRBJ2-4; 7 bases align to TRBD2. The CDR3 has 16 amino acids. With 5 bases clipped from V and 3 bases from J, the junction kept 10 bases outside the gene matches. CDR3 protein: CASSHSSGGGKNIQYF. As DNA, the CDR3 is TGTGCCAGCAGTCATTCTAGCGGAGGAGGCAAAAACATTCAGTACTTC.

Regarding this clonotype: Since a much larger clone is just one base distant, this may be a read error. This chain links TRBV7-9 with TRBJ1-1; 7 bases align to TRBD1. In germline, CDR1 is SEHNR, CDR2 FQNEAQ (reference sequence). The CDR3 contains 15 residues. This CDR3 reads CASSLDEGANTKAFF. In DNA form, the CDR3 reads TGTGCCAGCAGCTTAGATGAGGGGGCGAACACTAAAGCTTTCTTT.

This clonotype was counted many times. The V and J genes are TRBV5-6 and TRBJ2-1; no clear D gene. V was trimmed by 0 bases and J by 1 base, leaving 8 bases between them. Germline loops: CDR1 SGHDT, CDR2 YYEEEE. The CDR3 covers 15 residues. For the CDR3, the DNA is TGTGCCAGCAGCTTGGGGTCAGAATCCTACAATGAGCAGTTCTTC. This sequence encodes CASSLGSESYNEQFF.

This clonotype was found many times. The chain employs TRBV10-3 and TRBJ2-5; D possibly corresponds to TRBD2 (7 bases). CDR1 and CDR2 (germline): ENHRY, SYGVKD. Trimming took off 3 bases at V and 2 bases at J, with 16 bases between the two ends. CDR3 length: 16 amino acids. The CDR3 here is CAISDPLSGTQETQYF. Here the CDR3 DNA reads TGTGCCATCAGTGACCCACTAAGCGGGACACAAGAGACCCAGTACTTC.

This clonotype was counted many times. The chain combines TRBV3-1 with TRBJ1-1; no clear D. V was trimmed by 4 bases and J by 7 bases, leaving 10 bases between them. The CDR3 is made up of 12 amino acids. CDR1 and CDR2 (germline): LGHDT, YNNKEL (reference sequence). CDR3: CASSPGSREAFF. The CDR3, as DNA: TGTGCCAGCAGCCCCGGGAGTCGTGAAGCTTTCTTT.

This clonotype was observed many times. The chain couples TRBV5-6 to TRBJ2-6; D unresolved. This CDR3 is built from 17 residues. The germline V gene encodes CDR1 SGHDT and CDR2 YYEEEE. Between the trimmed V and J ends, which lost 4 bases and 0 bases, there was a span of 14 bases. The CDR3 region is CASSPPGLFSGANVLTF. For the CDR3, the DNA is TGTGCCAGCAGCCCCCCTGGCCTATTCTCTGGGGCCAACGTCCTGACTTTC.

This clonotype was seen repeatedly, ten times or more. Mismatch with germline at one junction end may stem from a read error. The rearrangement uses TRBV7-7 and TRBJ2-3; D uncertain. Germline lookup yields CDR1 SSHAT and CDR2 FNYEAQ (reference sequence). This CDR3 comprises 13 residues. The CDR3 region is CASSLGSTDTQYF. CDR3 in DNA: TGTGCTAGCAGCTTGGGCAGCACCGATACGCAGTATTTT.

This clonotype was seen ten or more times. This chain connects TRBV3-1 to TRBJ2-2; the match to TRBD2 covers 8 bases. This CDR3 has 16 residues. V gave up 5 bases and J gave up 1 base; unmatched junction bases: 6. Germline V CDR1 and CDR2: LGHDT, YNNKEL (reference sequence). CDR3 loop: CASSIISGMNTGELFF. CDR3 bases: TGTGCCAGCAGCATCATTAGCGGGATGAACACCGGGGAGCTGTTTTTT.

This clonotype was recorded at least ten times. The V gene is TRBV7-9, the J gene TRBJ1-4; the D gene is possibly TRBD1 (5 bases). V lost 4 bases and J lost 7, with 19 bases in between. The germline gives CDR1 SEHNR, CDR2 FQNEAQ (reference sequence). This CDR3 spans 16 amino acids. The CDR3 DNA follows: TGTGCCAGCAGCTACCCGGCAGGGCTAAGGAGTGAAAAACTGTTTTTT. It is translated as CASSYPAGLRSEKLFF. Based on the CDR3 plus reference TRBV7-9 and TRBJ1-4, the full variable domain is DTGVSQNPRHKITKRGQNVTFRCDPISEHNRLYWYRQTLGQGPEFLTYFQNEAQLEKSRLLSDRFSAERPKGSFSTLEIQRTEQGDSAMYLCASSYPAGLRSEKLFFGSGTQLSVL.